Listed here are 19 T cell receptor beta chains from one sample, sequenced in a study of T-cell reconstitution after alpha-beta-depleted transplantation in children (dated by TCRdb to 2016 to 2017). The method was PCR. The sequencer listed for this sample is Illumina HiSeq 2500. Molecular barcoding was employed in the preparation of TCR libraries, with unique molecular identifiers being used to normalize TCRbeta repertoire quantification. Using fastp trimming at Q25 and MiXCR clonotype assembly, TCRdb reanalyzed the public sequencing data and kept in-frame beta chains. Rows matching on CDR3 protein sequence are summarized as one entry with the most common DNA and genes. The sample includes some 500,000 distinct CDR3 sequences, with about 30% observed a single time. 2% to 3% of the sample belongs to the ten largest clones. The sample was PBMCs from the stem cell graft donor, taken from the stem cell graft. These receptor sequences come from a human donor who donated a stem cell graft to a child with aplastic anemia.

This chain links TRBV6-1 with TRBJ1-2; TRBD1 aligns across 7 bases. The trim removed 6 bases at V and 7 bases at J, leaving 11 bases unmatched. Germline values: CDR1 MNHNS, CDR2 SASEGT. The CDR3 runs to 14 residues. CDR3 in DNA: TGTGCCAGCAGACAACAGGGGCAAGAAAGTGGCTACACCTTC. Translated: CASRQQGQESGYTF.

CDR3 DNA sequence: TGTGCCAGCAGCCTCGAGGGGGGCGTGAACACTGAAGCTTTCTTT. Its translation: CASSLEGGVNTEAFF. The chain employs TRBV6-5 and TRBJ1-1; possible D gene TRBD1, 6 bases. The germline CDR1 and CDR2 sequences are MNHEY and SVGAGI. V was pared by 6 bases and J by 0 bases, with 14 bases between. This CDR3 contains 15 residues.

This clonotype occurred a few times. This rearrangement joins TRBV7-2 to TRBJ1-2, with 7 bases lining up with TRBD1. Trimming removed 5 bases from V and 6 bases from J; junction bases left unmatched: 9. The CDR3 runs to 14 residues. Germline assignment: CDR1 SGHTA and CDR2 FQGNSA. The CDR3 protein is CASSIRQGRDGYTF. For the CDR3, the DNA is TGTGCCAGCAGCATACGACAGGGCAGGGATGGCTACACCTTC.

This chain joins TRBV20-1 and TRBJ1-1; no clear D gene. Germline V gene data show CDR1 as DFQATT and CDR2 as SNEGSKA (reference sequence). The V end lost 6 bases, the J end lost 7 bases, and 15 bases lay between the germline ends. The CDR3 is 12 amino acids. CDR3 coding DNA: TGCAGTGCCAGGCCCCTAACAGATGAAGCTTTCTTT. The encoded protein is CSARPLTDEAFF.

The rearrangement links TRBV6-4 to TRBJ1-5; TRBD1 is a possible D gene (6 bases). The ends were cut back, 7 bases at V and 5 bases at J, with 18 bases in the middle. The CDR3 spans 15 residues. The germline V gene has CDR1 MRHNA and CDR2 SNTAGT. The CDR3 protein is CASTDRNRGDQPQHF. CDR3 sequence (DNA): TGTGCCAGCACCGACAGGAACCGAGGGGATCAGCCCCAGCATTTT.

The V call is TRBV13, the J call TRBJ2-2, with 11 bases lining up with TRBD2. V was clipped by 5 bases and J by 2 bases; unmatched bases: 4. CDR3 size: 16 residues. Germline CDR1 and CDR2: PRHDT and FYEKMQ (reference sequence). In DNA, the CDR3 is TGTGCCAGCAGCATACTAGCGGGGGCTAACACCGGGGAGCTGTTTTTT. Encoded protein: CASSILAGANTGELFF.

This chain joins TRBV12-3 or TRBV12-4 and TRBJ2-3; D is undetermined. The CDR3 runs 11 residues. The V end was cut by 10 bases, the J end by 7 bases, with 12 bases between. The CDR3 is CAIATEYTQYF. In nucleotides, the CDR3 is TGTGCCATCGCGACCGAGTATACGCAGTATTTT.

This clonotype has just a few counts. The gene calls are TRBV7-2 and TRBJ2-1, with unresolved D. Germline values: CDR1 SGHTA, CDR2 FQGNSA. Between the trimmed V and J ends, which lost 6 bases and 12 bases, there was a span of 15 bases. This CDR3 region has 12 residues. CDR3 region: CASRTDRGWQFF. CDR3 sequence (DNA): TGTGCCAGCAGGACCGATCGAGGTTGGCAGTTCTTC.

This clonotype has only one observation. The CDR3 reads CASSPGDRGRLAPLHF. The CDR3 DNA follows: TGTGCCAGCAGCCCCGGGGACAGGGGGCGTTTAGCACCCCTCCACTTT. The chain uses TRBV7-2 and TRBJ1-6; 12 nucleotides agree with TRBD1. Germline trimming cut 5 bases from V and 11 bases from J; bases unmatched to any gene: 10. Germline values: CDR1 SGHTA, CDR2 FQGNSA. This CDR3 is built from 16 residues.

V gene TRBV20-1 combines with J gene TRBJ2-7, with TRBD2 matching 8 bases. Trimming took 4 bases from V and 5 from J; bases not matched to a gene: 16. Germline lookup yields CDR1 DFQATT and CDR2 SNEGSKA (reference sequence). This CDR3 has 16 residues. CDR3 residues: CSAIGLAHISSDEQYV. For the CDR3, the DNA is TGCAGTGCTATTGGACTAGCTCACATATCGTCCGACGAGCAGTACGTC.

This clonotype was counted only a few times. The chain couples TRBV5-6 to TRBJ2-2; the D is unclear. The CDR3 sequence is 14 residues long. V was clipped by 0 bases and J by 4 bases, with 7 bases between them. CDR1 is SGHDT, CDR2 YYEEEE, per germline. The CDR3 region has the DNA TGTGCCAGCAGCTTGGAAGGATTCACCGGGGAGCTGTTTTTT. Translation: CASSLEGFTGELFF.

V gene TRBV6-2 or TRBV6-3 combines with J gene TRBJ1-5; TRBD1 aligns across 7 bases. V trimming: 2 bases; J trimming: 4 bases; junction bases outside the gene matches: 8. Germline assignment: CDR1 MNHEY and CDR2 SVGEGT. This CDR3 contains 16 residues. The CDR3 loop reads CASSYGDSTGNQPQHF. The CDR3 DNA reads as TGTGCCAGCAGTTACGGCGATTCGACAGGGAATCAGCCCCAGCATTTT.

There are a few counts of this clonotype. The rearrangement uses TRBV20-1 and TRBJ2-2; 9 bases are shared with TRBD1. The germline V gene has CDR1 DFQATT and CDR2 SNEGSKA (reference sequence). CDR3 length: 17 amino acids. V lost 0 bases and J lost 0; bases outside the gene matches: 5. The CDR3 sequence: CSARDVGTGTNTGELFF. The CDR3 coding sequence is TGCAGTGCTAGAGATGTCGGGACAGGGACGAACACCGGGGAGCTGTTTTTT.

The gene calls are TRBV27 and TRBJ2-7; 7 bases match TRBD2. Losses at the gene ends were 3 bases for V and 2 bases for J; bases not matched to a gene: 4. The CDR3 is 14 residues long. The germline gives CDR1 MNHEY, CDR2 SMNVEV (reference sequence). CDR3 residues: CASSFSGTTYEQYF. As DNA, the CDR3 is TGTGCCAGCAGTTTTTCGGGGACTACCTACGAGCAGTACTTC.

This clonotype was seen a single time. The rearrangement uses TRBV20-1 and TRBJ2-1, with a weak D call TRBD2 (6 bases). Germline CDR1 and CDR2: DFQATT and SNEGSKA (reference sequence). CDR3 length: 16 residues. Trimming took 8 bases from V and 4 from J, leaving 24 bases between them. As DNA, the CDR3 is TGCAGTTCAACAGTGGGCCCGGGAGTGGGGTACAATGAGCAGTTCTTC. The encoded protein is CSSTVGPGVGYNEQFF.

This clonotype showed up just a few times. The CDR3 bases are TGTGCCAGCAGTTTACACAGGGCCAATCAGCCCCAGCATTTT. Protein: CASSLHRANQPQHF. The chain carries TRBV12-3 or TRBV12-4 and TRBJ1-5; D is possibly TRBD1 (6 bases). This CDR3 contains 14 residues. V lost 2 bases and J 3 bases, leaving 8 bases between the germline ends.

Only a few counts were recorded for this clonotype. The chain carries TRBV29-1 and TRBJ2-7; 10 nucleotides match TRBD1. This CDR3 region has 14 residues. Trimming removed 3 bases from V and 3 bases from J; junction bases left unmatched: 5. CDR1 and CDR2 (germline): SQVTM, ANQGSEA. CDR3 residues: CSVETTGGLYEQYF. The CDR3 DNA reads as TGCAGCGTTGAGACGACAGGGGGCCTCTACGAGCAGTACTTC.

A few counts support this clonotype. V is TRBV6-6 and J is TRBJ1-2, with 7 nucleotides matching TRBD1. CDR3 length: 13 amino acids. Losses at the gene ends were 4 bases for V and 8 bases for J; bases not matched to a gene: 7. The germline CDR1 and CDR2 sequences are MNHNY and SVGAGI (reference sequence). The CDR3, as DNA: TGTGCCAGCAGTTTCAGGGGGTCTTCCGGCTACACCTTC. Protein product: CASSFRGSSGYTF.

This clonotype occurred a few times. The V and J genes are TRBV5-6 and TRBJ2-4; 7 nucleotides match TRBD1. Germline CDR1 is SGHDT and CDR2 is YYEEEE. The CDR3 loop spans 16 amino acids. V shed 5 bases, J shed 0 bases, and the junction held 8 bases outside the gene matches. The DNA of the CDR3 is TGTGCCAGCAGTCCCGACAGGGATCTAGCCAAAAACATTCAGTACTTC. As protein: CASSPDRDLAKNIQYF.